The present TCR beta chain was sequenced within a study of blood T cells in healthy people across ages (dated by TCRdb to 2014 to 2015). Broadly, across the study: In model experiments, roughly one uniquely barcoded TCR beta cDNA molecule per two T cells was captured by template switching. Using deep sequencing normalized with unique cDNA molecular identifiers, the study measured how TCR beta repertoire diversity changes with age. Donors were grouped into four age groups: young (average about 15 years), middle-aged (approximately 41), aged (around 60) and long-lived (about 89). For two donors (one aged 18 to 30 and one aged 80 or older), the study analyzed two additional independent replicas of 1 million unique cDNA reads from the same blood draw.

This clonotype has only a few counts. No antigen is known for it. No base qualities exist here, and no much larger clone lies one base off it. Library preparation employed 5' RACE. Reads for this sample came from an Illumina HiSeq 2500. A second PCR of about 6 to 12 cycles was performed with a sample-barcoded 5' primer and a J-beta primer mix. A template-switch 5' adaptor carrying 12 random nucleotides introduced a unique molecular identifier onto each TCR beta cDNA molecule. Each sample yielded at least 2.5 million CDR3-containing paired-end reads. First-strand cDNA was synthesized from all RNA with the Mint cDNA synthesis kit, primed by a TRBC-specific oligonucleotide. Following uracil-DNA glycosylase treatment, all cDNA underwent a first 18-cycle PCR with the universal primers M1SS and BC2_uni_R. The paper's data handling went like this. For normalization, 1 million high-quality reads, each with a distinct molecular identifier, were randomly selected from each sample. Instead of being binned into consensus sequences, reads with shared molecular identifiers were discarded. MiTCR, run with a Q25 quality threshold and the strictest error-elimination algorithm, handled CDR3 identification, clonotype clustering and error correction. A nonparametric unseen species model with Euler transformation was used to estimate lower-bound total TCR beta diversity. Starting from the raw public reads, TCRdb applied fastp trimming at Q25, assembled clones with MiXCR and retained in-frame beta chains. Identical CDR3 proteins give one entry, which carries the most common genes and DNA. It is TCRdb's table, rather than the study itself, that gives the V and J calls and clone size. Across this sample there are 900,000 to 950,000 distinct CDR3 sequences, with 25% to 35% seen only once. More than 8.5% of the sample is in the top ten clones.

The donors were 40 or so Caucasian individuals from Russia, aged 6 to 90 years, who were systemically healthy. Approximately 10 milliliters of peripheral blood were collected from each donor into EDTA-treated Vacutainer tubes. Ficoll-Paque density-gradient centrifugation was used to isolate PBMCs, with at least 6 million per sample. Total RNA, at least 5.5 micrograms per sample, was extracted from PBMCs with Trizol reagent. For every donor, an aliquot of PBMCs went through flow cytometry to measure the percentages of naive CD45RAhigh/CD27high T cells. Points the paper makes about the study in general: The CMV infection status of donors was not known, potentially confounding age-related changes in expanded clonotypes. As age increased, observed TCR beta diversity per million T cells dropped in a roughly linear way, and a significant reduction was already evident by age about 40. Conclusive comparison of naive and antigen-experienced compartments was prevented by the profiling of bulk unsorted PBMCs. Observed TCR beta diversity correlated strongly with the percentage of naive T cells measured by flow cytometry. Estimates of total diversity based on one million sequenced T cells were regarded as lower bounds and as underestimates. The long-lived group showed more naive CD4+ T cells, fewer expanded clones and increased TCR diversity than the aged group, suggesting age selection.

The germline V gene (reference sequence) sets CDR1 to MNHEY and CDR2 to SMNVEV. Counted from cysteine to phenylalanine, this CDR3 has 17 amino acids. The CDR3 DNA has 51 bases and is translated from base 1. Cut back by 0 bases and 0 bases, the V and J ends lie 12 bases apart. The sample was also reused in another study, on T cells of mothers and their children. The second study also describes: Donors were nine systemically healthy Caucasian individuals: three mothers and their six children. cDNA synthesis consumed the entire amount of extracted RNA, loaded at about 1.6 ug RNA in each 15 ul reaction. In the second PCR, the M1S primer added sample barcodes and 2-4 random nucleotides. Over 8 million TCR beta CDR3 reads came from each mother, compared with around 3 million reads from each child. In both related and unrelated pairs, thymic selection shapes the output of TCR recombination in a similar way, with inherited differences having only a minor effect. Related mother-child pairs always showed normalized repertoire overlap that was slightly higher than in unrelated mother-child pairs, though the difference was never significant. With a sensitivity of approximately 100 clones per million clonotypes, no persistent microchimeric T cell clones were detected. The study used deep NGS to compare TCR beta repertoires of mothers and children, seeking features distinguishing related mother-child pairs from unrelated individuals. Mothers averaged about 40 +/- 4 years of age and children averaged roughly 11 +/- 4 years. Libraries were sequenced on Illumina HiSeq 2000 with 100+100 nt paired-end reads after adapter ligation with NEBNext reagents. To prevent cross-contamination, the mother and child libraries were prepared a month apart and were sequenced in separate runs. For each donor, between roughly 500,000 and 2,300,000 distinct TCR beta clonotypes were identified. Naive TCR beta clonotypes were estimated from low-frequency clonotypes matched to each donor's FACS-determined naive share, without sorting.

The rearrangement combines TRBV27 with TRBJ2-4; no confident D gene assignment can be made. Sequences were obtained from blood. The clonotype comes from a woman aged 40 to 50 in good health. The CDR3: CASSLSGRLIAKNIQYF. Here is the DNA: TGTGCCAGCAGTTTATCGGGCAGATTAATAGCCAAAAACATTCAGTACTTC.